This entry lists 19 T cell receptor beta chains sequenced from one sample in a study of blood T cell repertoires in COVID-19. Generated by immunoSEQ multiplex PCR, the TCRdb table keeps only in-frame clones and is missing some. The sample includes about 400,000 clones, roughly 90% of them seen just once. The sequenced sample consisted of PBMCs or T cells enriched from blood (not recorded which). The receptor source for this set is a woman in her 30s with acute COVID-19.

The genes are TRBV5-1 and TRBJ2-7, with D possibly matching TRBD1 (5 bases). CDR3 size: 15 residues. Germline CDR1 is SGHRS and CDR2 is YFSETQ. V was trimmed by 4 bases and J by 5 bases, leaving 19 bases between them. The CDR3 nucleotides are TGCGCCAGCAGCAGGCAGGGTTACTTGGTCAACGAGCAGTACTTC. Its translation is CASSRQGYLVNEQYF.

The V gene is TRBV3-1 (or the pseudogene TRBV3-2), the J gene TRBJ1-6; no clear D. The germline gives CDR1 LGHDT, CDR2 YNNKEL (reference sequence). This CDR3 has 16 residues. V was shortened by 1 base and J by 0 bases, with 7 bases between the two germline ends. The DNA for the CDR3 is TGTGCCAGCAGCCAAGGTTGGAGCTCCTATAATTCACCCCTCCACTTT. It is translated as CASSQGWSSYNSPLHF.

The genes are TRBV4-1 and TRBJ2-6; 9 bases are a match to TRBD2. V shed 3 bases, J shed 1 base, and the junction held 4 bases outside the gene matches. This CDR3 contains 17 residues. Germline V gives CDR1 MGHRA, CDR2 YSYEKL. The CDR3 reads CASSHPGLASGANVLTF. The DNA for the CDR3 is TGCGCCAGCAGCCATCCGGGACTAGCTTCTGGGGCCAACGTCCTGACTTTC.

V and J are TRBV19 and TRBJ2-2; 8 nucleotides align to TRBD1. The CDR3 is made up of 18 amino acids. V trimming: 7 bases; J trimming: 6 bases; junction bases outside the gene matches: 19. Per germline, CDR1 LNHDA and CDR2 SQIVND (reference sequence). CDR3 in amino acids: CASTAFRRQGIFAGELFF. The CDR3 DNA is TGTGCCAGTACAGCGTTCCGGCGACAGGGGATCTTCGCCGGGGAGCTGTTTTTT.

The chain couples TRBV20-1 to TRBJ2-7; TRBD2 matches 8 bases. Germline CDR1 is DFQATT and CDR2 is SNEGSKA (reference sequence). The CDR3 is made up of 11 amino acids. V trimming: 6 bases; J trimming: 3 bases; junction bases outside the gene matches: 1. For the CDR3, the DNA is TGCAGTGCAGCGGGGGACTACGAGCAGTACTTC. This codes for CSAAGDYEQYF.

The chain is built from TRBV19 and TRBJ1-1; no reliable D call. CDR1 and CDR2 from the germline V gene are LNHDA and SQIVND (reference sequence). Trimming removed 6 bases at V and 1 base at J, with 9 bases between. This CDR3 comprises 13 residues. CDR3 residues: CASREQPNTEAFF. The CDR3 region has the DNA TGTGCCAGTAGGGAACAGCCGAACACTGAAGCTTTCTTT.

The chain employs TRBV5-4 and TRBJ1-1, with 7 bases lining up with TRBD1. CDR1 is SGHNT, CDR2 YYREEE, per germline (reference sequence). CDR3 length: 13 amino acids. The junction had 5 bases not matched to a gene; V was cut back by 5 bases and J by 4 bases. The CDR3 loop reads CASSGQVGTEAFF. The CDR3 nucleotides read TGTGCCAGCAGTGGACAGGTTGGCACTGAAGCTTTCTTT.

The chain is built from TRBV19 and TRBJ1-2; D perhaps matches TRBD1 (6 bases). Trimming left V 5 bases short and J 0 bases short, with 13 bases between. The CDR3 runs 15 residues. Germline V lookup: CDR1 LNHDA, CDR2 SQIVND (reference sequence). DNA of the CDR3: TGTGCCAGTAGTCCCATGGACAGCGCTAACTATGGCTACACCTTC. Translated, it gives CASSPMDSANYGYTF.

CDR3 sequence (DNA): TGTGCCAGCAGCTTGGGCAGTCGCCGAGGGTTTAATGAAAAACTGTTTTTT. This gives the protein CASSLGSRRGFNEKLFF. This chain joins TRBV7-2 and TRBJ1-4; D not certain. The CDR3 is 17 residues long. Trimming took 3 bases from V and 4 from J, leaving 18 bases between them. Germline CDR1 SGHTA, CDR2 FQGNSA.

The J gene is TRBJ1-1, the V gene TRBV9, with a weak D call TRBD1 (6 bases). With 3 bases removed from V and 4 bases from J, the gap between germline ends came to 13 bases. Per germline, CDR1 SGDLS and CDR2 YYNGEE. This CDR3 has 14 amino acids. The chain's CDR3 is CASSGTQGPTEAFF. The CDR3 DNA is TGTGCCAGCAGCGGAACACAGGGTCCCACTGAAGCTTTCTTT. Together with reference TRBV9 and TRBJ1-1, the CDR3 gives the full variable domain: DSGVTQTPKHLITATGQRVTLRCSPRSGDLSVYWYQQSLDQGLQFLIQYYNGEERAKGNILERFSAQQFPDLHSELNLSSLELGDSALYFCASSGTQGPTEAFFGQGTRLTVV.

The chain joins TRBV24-1 to TRBJ2-5, with D possibly TRBD2 on 6 matching bases. This CDR3 contains 13 residues. CDR1 and CDR2 from the germline V gene are KGHDR and SFDVKD. The V gene lost 4 bases and the J gene lost 6 bases, with 11 bases spanning the gap. CDR3 protein: CATSESGVQTQYF. The CDR3 nucleotides are TGTGCCACCAGTGAGTCGGGGGTGCAGACCCAGTACTTC.

The chain carries TRBV24-1 and TRBJ2-5; D perhaps matches TRBD2 (5 bases). V was cut by 4 bases and J by 4 bases, with 12 bases left in between. CDR3 length equals 14 residues. Germline lookup yields CDR1 KGHDR and CDR2 SFDVKD. The CDR3 protein is CATSEPGSGETQYF. CDR3 in DNA: TGTGCCACCAGTGAGCCGGGATCAGGAGAGACCCAGTACTTC.

As DNA, the CDR3 is TGTGCCAGCTCACCCCGGGACACCCCTGGAAACACCATATATTTT. Its translation: CASSPRDTPGNTIYF. J is TRBJ1-3 and V is TRBV18; maybe TRBD1 (6 bases). V was shortened by 3 bases and J by 2 bases, with 11 bases between the two germline ends. CDR1 KGHSH and CDR2 LQKENI come from the germline V gene. The CDR3 has 15 amino acids.

The CDR3 loop reads CSVASEGGWETQYF. CDR3 nucleotides: TGCAGCGTTGCCTCAGAAGGGGGCTGGGAGACCCAGTACTTC. V gene TRBV29-1 combines with J gene TRBJ2-5, with 7 bases fitting TRBD1. This CDR3 is 14 amino acids long. From germline, CDR1 is SQVTM and CDR2 ANQGSEA. V was pared by 4 bases and J by 5 bases, with 10 bases of the junction left unmatched.

The CDR3 reads CASSQDRTVFPDEQYF. DNA of the CDR3: TGCGCCAGCAGCCAAGACCGGACAGTATTCCCTGACGAGCAGTACTTC. The chain employs TRBV4-3 and TRBJ2-7, with D possibly being TRBD1 (6 bases). V was clipped by 0 bases and J by 5 bases, with 17 bases between them. The CDR3 has 16 residues. Per germline, CDR1 LGHNA and CDR2 YSLEER.

V and J are TRBV5-1 and TRBJ1-4, with 7 bases matching TRBD1. Germline V gene sequence: CDR1 SGHRS, CDR2 YFSETQ. Trimming cost V 4 bases and J 0 bases; bases outside gene matches: 3. This CDR3 has 15 residues. The CDR3 nucleotides are TGCGCCAGCAGCACCGGACAGGCAACTAATGAAAAACTGTTTTTT. This codes for CASSTGQATNEKLFF.

The chain employs TRBV24-1 and TRBJ1-5, with TRBD1 matching over 7 bases. The CDR3 totals 13 residues. J gave up 5 bases and V 7 bases, and 4 bases lay outside the gene matches. The germline CDR1 and CDR2 sequences are KGHDR and SFDVKD. The CDR3 is CATRGQSHQPQHF. As DNA, the CDR3 is TGTGCCACCAGGGGACAGAGTCATCAGCCCCAGCATTTT.

This clone came up a few times. The chain joins TRBV2 to TRBJ1-1; 7 bases match TRBD1. CDR1 is SNHLY and CDR2 is FYNNEI in the germline V gene. The CDR3 length is 15 residues. Unmatched junction bases numbered 7, after V lost 5 bases and J lost 1 base. CDR3 loop: CASSRRQGRNTEAFF. The CDR3 nucleotides are TGTGCCAGCAGTAGACGACAGGGAAGGAACACTGAAGCTTTCTTT.

CDR3 nucleotides: TGTGCCAGCAGCCTTGGCAGGGGGCCTGGAAACACCATATATTTT. Its protein is CASSLGRGPGNTIYF. The V call is TRBV7-9, the J call TRBJ1-3, with 8 nucleotides matching TRBD1. This CDR3 spans 15 amino acids. Losses at the gene ends were 5 bases for V and 2 bases for J; bases not matched to a gene: 5. Germline lookup yields CDR1 SEHNR and CDR2 FQNEAQ (reference sequence).